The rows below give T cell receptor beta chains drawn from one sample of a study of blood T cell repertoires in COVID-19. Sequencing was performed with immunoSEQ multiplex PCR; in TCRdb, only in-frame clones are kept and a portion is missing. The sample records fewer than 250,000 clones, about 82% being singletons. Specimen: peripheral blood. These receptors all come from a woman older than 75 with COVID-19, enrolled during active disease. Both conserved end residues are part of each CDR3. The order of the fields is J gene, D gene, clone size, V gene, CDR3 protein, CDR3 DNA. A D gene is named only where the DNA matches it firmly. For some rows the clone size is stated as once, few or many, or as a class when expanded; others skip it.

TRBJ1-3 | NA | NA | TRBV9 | CASSVDEFTGNTIYF | TGTGCCAGCAGCGTAGATGAGTTTACTGGAAACACCATATATTTT
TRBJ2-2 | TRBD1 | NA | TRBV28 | CASSALDREAGELFF | TGTGCCAGCAGCGCCCTCGACAGGGAAGCCGGGGAGCTGTTTTTT
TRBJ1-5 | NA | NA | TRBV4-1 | CASSQDNYQPQHF | TGCGCCAGCAGCCAAGATAACTATCAGCCCCAGCATTTT
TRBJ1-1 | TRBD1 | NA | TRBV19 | CASSTQGASTEAFF | TGTGCCAGTAGTACCCAGGGGGCCAGTACTGAAGCTTTCTTT
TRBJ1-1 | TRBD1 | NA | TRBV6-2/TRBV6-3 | CASSQTYRGNTEAFF | TGTGCCAGCAGTCAGACTTACAGGGGGAACACTGAAGCTTTCTTT
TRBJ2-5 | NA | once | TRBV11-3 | CASSLGITEEETQYF | TGTGCCAGCAGCTTAGGCATAACAGAAGAAGAGACCCAGTACTTC
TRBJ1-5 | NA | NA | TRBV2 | CASSGGGSAGNQPQHF | TGTGCCAGCAGCGGGGGGGGAAGTGCAGGCAATCAGCCCCAGCATTTT
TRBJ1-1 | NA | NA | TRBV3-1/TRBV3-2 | CASSQKARTAEAFF | TGTGCCAGCAGCCAAAAGGCCCGGACAGCTGAAGCTTTCTTT
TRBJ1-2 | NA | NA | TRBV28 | CASSTILRTVPDTF | TGTGCCAGCAGCACTATCCTCAGGACAGTCCCCGACACCTTC
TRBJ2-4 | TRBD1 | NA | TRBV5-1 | CASSTRDRKNIQYF | TGCGCCAGCAGCACCCGGGACAGGAAAAACATTCAGTACTTC
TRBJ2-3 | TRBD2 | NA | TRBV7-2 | CASSLVLAGGRRDTQYF | TGTGCCAGCAGCTTAGTCCTAGCGGGGGGGAGACGAGATACGCAGTATTTT
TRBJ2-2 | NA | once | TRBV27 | CASSPPRVLGTGELFF | TGTGCCAGCAGTCCCCCCCGGGTTCTGGGCACCGGGGAGCTGTTTTTT
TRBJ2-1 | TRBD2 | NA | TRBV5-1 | CASSKELAGGYNEQFF | TGCGCCAGCAGTAAAGAACTAGCGGGGGGATACAATGAGCAGTTCTTC
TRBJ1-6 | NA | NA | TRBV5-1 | CASSINNSPLHF | TGCGCCAGCAGCATTAATAATTCACCCCTCCACTTT
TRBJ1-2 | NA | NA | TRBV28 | CASSAGYGYTF | TGTGCCAGCAGTGCCGGCTATGGCTACACCTTC
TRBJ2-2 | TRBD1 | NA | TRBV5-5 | CASSLSETGLGGELFF | TGTGCCAGCAGCTTGTCCGAGACAGGGTTGGGCGGGGAGCTGTTTTTT
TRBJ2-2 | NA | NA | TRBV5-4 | CASSLGSGGRNTGELFF | TGTGCCAGCAGCTTAGGTTCGGGGGGCCGGAATACCGGGGAGCTGTTTTTT
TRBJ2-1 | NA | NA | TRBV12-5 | CASGLVGGTYNEQFF | TGTGCTAGTGGTTTGGTTGGGGGGACCTACAATGAGCAGTTCTTC
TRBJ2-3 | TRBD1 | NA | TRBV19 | CASSADQDRETDTQYF | TGTGCCAGTAGTGCCGACCAGGACAGGGAAACAGATACGCAGTATTTT
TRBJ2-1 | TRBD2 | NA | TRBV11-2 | CASSPVAGALHNEQFF | TGTGCCAGCAGCCCCGTAGCGGGGGCGCTACACAATGAGCAGTTCTTC
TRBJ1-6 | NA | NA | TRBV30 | CAWTLVRANSPLHF | TGTGCCTGGACACTGGTAAGAGCGAACTCACCCCTCCACTTT
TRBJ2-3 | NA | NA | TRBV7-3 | CASSLEQSTDTQYF | TGTGCCAGCAGCTTGGAACAGAGCACAGATACGCAGTATTTT
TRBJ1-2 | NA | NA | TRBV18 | CASSPMTDYGYTF | TGTGCCAGCTCACCGATGACAGACTATGGCTACACCTTC
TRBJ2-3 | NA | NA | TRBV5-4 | CASSYKDTQYF | TGTGCCAGCAGCTATAAAGATACGCAGTATTTT
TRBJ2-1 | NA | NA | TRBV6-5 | CASKTATYNEQFF | TGTGCCAGCAAGACAGCTACCTACAATGAGCAGTTCTTC
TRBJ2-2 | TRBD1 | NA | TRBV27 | CASNDRAATGELFF | TGTGCCAGCAATGACAGGGCTGCCACCGGGGAGCTGTTTTTT
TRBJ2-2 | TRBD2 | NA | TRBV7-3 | CASSSGLAGMPNTGELFF | TGTGCCAGCAGCTCCGGACTAGCGGGGATGCCTAACACCGGGGAGCTGTTTTTT
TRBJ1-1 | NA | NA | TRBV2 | CASSQSTALNTEAFF | TGTGCCAGCAGTCAGTCGACAGCCCTGAACACTGAAGCTTTCTTT
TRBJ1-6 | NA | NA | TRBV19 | CASSIVQGNSPLHF | TGTGCCAGTAGTATTGTACAGGGAAATTCACCCCTCCACTTT
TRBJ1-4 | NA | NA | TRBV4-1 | CASSPIERVLGKLFF | TGCGCCAGCAGCCCTATAGAGAGGGTCTTGGGAAAACTGTTTTTT
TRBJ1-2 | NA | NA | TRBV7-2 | CASSLDRVYYGYTF | TGTGCCAGCAGCTTAGACAGGGTCTACTATGGCTACACCTTC
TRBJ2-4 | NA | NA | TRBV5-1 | CASSLAGQGEAIQYF | TGCGCCAGCAGCTTGGCAGGGCAGGGGGAGGCCATTCAGTACTTC
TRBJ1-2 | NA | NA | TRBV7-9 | CASSPDRNYGYTF | TGTGCCAGCAGTCCTGACAGAAACTATGGCTACACCTTC
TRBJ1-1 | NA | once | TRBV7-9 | CASSGVTEGTEAFF | TGTGCCAGCAGCGGGGTTACGGAGGGAACTGAAGCTTTCTTT
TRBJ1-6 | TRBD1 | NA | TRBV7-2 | CASSTRDRKNSPLHF | TGTGCCAGCAGTACCCGGGACAGAAAAAATTCACCCCTCCACTTT
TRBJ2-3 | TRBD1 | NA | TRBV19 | CASSTPGQGTDTQYF | TGTGCCAGTAGTACCCCGGGACAGGGAACAGATACGCAGTATTTT
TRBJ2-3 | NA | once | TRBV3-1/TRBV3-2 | CASSPMGVAETQYF | TGTGCCAGCAGCCCCATGGGAGTGGCAGAGACGCAGTATTTT
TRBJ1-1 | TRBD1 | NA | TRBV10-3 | CAITLGQGFTEAFF | TGTGCCATCACCCTAGGACAGGGATTCACTGAAGCTTTCTTT
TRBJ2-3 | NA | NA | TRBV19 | CASSRGGNTDTQYF | TGTGCCAGTAGTAGGGGGGGCAACACAGATACGCAGTATTTT
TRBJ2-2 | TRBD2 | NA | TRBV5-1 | CASRLAGGNTGELFF | TGCGCCAGCAGACTAGCGGGGGGGAACACCGGGGAGCTGTTTTTT
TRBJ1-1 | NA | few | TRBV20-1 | CSAFGGPEAFF | TGCAGTGCGTTTGGGGGCCCTGAAGCTTTCTTT
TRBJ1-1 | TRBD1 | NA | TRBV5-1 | CASTSKTGGQMNTEAFF | TGCGCCAGCACATCGAAGACAGGGGGACAAATGAACACTGAAGCTTTCTTT
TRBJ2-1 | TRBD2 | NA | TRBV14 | CASSRLAGGREFF | TGTGCCAGCAGCCGGCTAGCGGGGGGGCGGGAGTTCTTC